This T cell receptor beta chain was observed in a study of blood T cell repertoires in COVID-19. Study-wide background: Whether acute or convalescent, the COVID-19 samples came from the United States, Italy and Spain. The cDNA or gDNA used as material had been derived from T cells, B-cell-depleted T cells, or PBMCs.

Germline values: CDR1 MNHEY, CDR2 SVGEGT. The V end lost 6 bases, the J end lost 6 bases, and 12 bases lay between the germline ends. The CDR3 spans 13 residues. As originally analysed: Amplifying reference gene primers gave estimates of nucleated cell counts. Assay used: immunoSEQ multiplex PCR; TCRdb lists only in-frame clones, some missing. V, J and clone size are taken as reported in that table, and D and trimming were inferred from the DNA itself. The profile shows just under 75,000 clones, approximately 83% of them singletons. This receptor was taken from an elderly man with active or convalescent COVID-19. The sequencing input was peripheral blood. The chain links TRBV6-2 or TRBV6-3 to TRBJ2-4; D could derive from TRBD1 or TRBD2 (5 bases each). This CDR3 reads CASSRGPGNIQYF. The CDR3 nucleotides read TGTGCCAGCAGCCGGGGCCCCGGAAACATTCAGTACTTC.